The TCR beta chain described here comes from a study of control samples from healthy donors and cancer patients. This clone was seen a single time. Generated by immunoSEQ multiplex PCR, the TCRdb table keeps only in-frame clones and is missing some. The sample carries 150,000 to 200,000 clones, 75% to 95% recorded once. This sequence originates from a young woman in good health. The source material was blood.

CDR3 sequence (DNA): TGCAGCGTTAGGACAGGCAATCAGCCCCAGCATTTT. This gives the protein CSVRTGNQPQHF. The rearrangement joins TRBV29-1 to TRBJ1-5; tentatively, D is TRBD1 (6 bases). The V gene lost 5 bases and the J gene lost 2 bases, with 7 bases spanning the gap. This CDR3 comprises 12 residues. From germline, CDR1 is SQVTM and CDR2 ANQGSEA.